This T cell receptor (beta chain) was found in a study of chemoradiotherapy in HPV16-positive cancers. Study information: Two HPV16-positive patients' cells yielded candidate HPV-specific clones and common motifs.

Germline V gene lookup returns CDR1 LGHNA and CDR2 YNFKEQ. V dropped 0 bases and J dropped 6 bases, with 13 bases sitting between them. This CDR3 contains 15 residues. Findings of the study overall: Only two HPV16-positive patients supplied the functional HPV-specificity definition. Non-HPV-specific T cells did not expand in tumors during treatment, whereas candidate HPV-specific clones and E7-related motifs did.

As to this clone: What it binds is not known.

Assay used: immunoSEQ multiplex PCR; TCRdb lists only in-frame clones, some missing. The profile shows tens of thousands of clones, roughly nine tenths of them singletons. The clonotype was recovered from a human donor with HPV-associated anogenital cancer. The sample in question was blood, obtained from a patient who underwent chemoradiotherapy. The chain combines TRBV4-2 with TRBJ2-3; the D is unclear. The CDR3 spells CASSQDGSPRDTQYF. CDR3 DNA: TGTGCCAGCAGCCAAGATGGGTCACCCAGGGATACGCAGTATTTT.